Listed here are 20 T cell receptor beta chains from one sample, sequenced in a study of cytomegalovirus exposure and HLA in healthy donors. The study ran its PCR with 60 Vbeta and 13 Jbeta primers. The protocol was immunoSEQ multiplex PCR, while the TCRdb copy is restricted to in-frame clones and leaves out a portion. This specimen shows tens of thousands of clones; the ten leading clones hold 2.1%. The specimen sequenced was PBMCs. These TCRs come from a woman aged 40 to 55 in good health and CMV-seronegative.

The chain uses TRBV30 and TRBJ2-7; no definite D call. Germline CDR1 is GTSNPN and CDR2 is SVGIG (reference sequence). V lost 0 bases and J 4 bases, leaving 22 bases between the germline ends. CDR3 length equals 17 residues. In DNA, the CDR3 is TGTGCCTGGAGTGTCGGGTTTCTGGGTCCGGGTGGATACGAGCAGTACTTC. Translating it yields CAWSVGFLGPGGYEQYF.

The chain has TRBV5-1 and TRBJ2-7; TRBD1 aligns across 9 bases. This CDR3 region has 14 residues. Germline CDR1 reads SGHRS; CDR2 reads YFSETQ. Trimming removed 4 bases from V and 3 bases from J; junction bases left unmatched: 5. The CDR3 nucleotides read TGCGCCAGCAGCCTACAGGGGGCCTACTACGAGCAGTACTTC. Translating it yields CASSLQGAYYEQYF.

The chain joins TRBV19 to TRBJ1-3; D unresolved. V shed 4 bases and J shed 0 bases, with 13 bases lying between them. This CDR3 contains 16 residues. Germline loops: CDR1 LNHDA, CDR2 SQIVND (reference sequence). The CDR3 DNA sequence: TGTGCCAGTAGTAGCCCCGGGAGTCGCTCTGGAAACACCATATATTTT. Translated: CASSSPGSRSGNTIYF.

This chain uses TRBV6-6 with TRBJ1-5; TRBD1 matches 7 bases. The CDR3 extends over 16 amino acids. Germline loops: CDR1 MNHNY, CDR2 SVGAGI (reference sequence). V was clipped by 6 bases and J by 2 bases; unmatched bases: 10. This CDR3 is CASRPTGASGNQPQHF. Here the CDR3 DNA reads TGTGCCAGCAGGCCCACAGGGGCGTCCGGCAATCAGCCCCAGCATTTT.

CDR3 loop: CASSLSGVDFQETQYF. CDR3 coding DNA: TGTGCCAGCAGCTTAAGCGGGGTGGATTTCCAAGAGACCCAGTACTTC. The chain employs TRBV11-3 and TRBJ2-5; 7 nucleotides match TRBD2. V gave up 2 bases and J gave up 1 base; unmatched junction bases: 7. This CDR3 contains 16 residues. Germline V gene sequence: CDR1 SGHNT, CDR2 YENEEA.

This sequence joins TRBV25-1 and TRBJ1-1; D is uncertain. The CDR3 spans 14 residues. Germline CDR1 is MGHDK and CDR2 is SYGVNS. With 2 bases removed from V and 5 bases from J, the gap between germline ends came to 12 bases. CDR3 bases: TGTGCCAGCAGTGAAGACACACTGGCGACTGAAGCTTTCTTT. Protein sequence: CASSEDTLATEAFF.

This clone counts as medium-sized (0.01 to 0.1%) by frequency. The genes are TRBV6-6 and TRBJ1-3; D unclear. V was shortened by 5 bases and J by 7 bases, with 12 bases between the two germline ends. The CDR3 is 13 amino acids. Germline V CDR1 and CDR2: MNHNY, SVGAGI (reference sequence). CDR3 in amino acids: CASSVMGSNTIYF. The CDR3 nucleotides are TGTGCCAGCAGTGTAATGGGGAGCAACACCATATATTTT.

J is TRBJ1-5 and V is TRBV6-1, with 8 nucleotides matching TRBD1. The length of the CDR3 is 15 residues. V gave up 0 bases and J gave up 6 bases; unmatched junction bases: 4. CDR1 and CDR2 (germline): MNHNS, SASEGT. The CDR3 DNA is TGTGCCAGCAGTGAAGCGGCAGGGGGCCGTCAGCCCCAGCATTTT. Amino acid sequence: CASSEAAGGRQPQHF.

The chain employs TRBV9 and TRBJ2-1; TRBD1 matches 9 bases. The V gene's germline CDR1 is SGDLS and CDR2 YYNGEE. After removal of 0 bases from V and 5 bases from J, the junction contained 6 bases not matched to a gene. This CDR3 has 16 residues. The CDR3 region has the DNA TGTGCCAGCAGCGTAGGAGGACAGGGGTTAGACAATGAGCAGTTCTTC. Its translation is CASSVGGQGLDNEQFF.

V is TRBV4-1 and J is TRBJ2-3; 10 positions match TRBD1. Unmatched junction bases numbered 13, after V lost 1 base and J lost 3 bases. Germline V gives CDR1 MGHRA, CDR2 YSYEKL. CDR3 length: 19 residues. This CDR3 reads CASSQGPRRTGGKTDTQYF. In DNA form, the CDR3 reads TGCGCCAGCAGCCAAGGACCCCGGAGGACAGGGGGTAAAACAGATACGCAGTATTTT.

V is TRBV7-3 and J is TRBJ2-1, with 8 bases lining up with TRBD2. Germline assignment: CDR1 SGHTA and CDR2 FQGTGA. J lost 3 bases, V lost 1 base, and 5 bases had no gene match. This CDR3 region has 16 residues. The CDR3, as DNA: TGTGCCAGCAGCTTAATCGGGACTAGGAGCTACAATGAGCAGTTCTTC. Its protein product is CASSLIGTRSYNEQFF.

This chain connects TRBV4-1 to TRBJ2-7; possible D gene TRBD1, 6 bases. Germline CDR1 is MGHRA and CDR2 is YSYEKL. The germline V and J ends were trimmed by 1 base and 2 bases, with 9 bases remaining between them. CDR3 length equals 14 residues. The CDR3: CASSQGGQPYEQYF. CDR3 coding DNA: TGCGCCAGCAGCCAAGGGGGGCAGCCCTACGAGCAGTACTTC.

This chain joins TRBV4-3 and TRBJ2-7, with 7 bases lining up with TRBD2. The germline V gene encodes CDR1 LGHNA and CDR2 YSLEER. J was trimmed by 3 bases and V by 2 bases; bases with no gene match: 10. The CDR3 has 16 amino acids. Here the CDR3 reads CASSQSREGFGYEQYF. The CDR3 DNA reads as TGCGCCAGCAGCCAATCCAGGGAGGGGTTCGGCTACGAGCAGTACTTC.

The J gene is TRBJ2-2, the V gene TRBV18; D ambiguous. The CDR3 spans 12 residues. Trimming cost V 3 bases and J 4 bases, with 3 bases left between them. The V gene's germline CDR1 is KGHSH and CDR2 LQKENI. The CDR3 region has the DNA TGTGCCAGCTCACCCGTCACCGGGGAGCTGTTTTTT. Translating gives CASSPVTGELFF.

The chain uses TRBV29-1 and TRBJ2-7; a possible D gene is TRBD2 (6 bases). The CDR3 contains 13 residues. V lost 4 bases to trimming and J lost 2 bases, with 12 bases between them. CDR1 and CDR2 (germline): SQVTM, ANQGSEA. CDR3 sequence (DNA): TGCAGCGTTGGGAGGGTCGGACCCTACGAGCAGTACTTC. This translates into CSVGRVGPYEQYF.

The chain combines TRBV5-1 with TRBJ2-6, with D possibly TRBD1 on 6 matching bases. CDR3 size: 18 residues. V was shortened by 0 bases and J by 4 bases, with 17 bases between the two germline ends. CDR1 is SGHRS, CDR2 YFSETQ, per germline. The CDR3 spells CASSLAGRGGGGANVLTF. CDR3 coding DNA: TGCGCCAGCAGCTTGGCCGGCAGGGGCGGTGGAGGGGCCAACGTCCTGACTTTC.

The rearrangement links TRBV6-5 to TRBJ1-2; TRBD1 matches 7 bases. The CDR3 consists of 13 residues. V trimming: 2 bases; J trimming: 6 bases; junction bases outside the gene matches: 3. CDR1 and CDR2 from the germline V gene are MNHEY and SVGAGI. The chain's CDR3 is CASSYGTDNGYTF. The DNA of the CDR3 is TGTGCCAGCAGTTACGGGACAGACAATGGCTACACCTTC.

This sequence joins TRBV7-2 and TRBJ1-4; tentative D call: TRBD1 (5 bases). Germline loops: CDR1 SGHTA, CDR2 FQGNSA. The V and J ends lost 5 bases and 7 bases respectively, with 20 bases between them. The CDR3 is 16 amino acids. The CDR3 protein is CASSIDRGRVPEKLFF. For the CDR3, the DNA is TGTGCCAGCAGCATAGATAGGGGCAGGGTACCTGAAAAACTGTTTTTT.

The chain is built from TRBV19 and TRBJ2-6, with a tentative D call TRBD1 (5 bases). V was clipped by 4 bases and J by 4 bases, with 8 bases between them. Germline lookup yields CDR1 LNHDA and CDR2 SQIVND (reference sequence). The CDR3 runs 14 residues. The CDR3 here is CASSTGSGANVLTF. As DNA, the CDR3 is TGTGCCAGTAGTACAGGGTCAGGGGCCAACGTCCTGACTTTC. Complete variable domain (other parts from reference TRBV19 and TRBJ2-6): DGGITQSPKYLFRKEGQNVTLSCEQNLNHDAMYWYRQDPGQGLRLIYYSQIVNDFQKGDIAEGYSVSREKKESFPLTVTSAQKNPTAFYLCASSTGSGANVLTFGAGSRLTVL.

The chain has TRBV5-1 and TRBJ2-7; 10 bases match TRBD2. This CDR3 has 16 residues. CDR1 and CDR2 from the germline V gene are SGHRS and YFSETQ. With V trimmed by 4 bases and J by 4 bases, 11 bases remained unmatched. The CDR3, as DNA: TGCGCCAGCAGCCTACCGACTAGCGGGCTCCTTTACGAGCAGTACTTC. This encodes CASSLPTSGLLYEQYF.